The 25 T cell receptor beta chains below come from one sample, sequenced in a study of cytomegalovirus exposure and HLA in healthy donors. Researchers ran the PCR with 60 Vbeta and 13 Jbeta primers. Assay: immunoSEQ multiplex PCR; the TCRdb copy retains only in-frame clones and omits some. The data show 120,000 or so clones, with approximately 77% seen just once and around 4.9% held by the top ten. The sample was PBMCs. These receptor sequences come from a man aged 45-65 years in good health and CMV-seropositive.

As concerns this clone: This CDR3 is also generated by other DNA sequences in the sample. The chain has TRBV6-5 and TRBJ2-7; TRBD1 matches 9 bases. CDR1 and CDR2 from the germline V gene are MNHEY and SVGAGI. After removal of 4 bases from V and 2 bases from J, the junction contained 6 bases not matched to a gene. The CDR3 runs 15 residues. CDR3 residues: CASSLTQGAPYEQYF. CDR3 nucleotide sequence: TGTGCCAGCAGTTTAACACAGGGGGCCCCCTACGAGCAGTACTTC.

This chain links TRBV30 with TRBJ1-5, with D possibly being TRBD1 (5 bases). Trimming left V 2 bases short and J 0 bases short, with 14 bases between. Germline V gene lookup returns CDR1 GTSNPN and CDR2 SVGIG (reference sequence). The CDR3 consists of 16 residues. This CDR3 is CAWSPRGGYSNQPQHF. The CDR3 bases are TGTGCCTGGAGTCCACGGGGGGGATATAGCAATCAGCCCCAGCATTTT.

The chain uses TRBV25-1 and TRBJ1-1; D remains unclear. CDR1 MGHDK and CDR2 SYGVNS come from the germline V gene. Trimming removed 2 bases at V and 5 bases at J, with 6 bases between. CDR3 length equals 12 residues. Written as DNA, the CDR3 is TGTGCCAGCAGTGAAGTGTATACTGAAGCTTTCTTT. Translation: CASSEVYTEAFF.

This chain links TRBV5-1 with TRBJ2-7; D is undetermined. V lost 4 bases and J lost 3, with 5 bases in between. Germline V CDR1 and CDR2: SGHRS, YFSETQ. This CDR3 comprises 11 residues. CDR3 in amino acids: CASSVDYEQYF. CDR3 in DNA: TGCGCCAGCAGCGTAGACTACGAGCAGTACTTC.

The chain employs TRBV4-1 and TRBJ1-4; D possibly corresponds to TRBD1 (6 bases). Per the germline V gene, CDR1 is MGHRA and CDR2 is YSYEKL. The CDR3 is made up of 14 amino acids. Trimming shortened V by 5 bases and J by 7 bases, and 14 bases separated the two germline ends. CDR3 amino acids: CASSEQGSGEKLFF. CDR3 bases: TGCGCCAGCAGCGAACAGGGTTCAGGTGAAAAACTGTTTTTT.

This clone was detected only once. The chain combines TRBV19 with TRBJ2-7; 8 bases map to TRBD2. The CDR3 consists of 15 residues. With 7 bases clipped from V and 1 base from J, the junction kept 9 bases outside the gene matches. Per germline, CDR1 LNHDA and CDR2 SQIVND (reference sequence). The CDR3 here is CASTPGGGGSYEQYF. Written as DNA, the CDR3 is TGTGCCAGTACCCCGGGAGGGGGTGGGTCCTACGAGCAGTACTTC.

The chain employs TRBV6-1 and TRBJ1-5, with D perhaps matching TRBD1 (6 bases). Germline lookup yields CDR1 MNHNS and CDR2 SASEGT. The CDR3 consists of 14 residues. Trimming cost V 8 bases and J 2 bases, with 13 bases left between them. The chain's CDR3 is CASRTGPGNQPQHF. The CDR3 nucleotides read TGTGCCAGCCGAACAGGGCCGGGCAATCAGCCCCAGCATTTT.

This clone was seen once. This chain joins TRBV19 and TRBJ2-7; 7 bases are shared with TRBD1. Germline V gene lookup returns CDR1 LNHDA and CDR2 SQIVND (reference sequence). There are 14 residues in the CDR3. V trimming: 8 bases; J trimming: 4 bases; junction bases outside the gene matches: 11. This chain's CDR3 is CASSPTGVGYEQYF. The CDR3 DNA reads TGTGCCAGTTCCCCCACAGGGGTGGGATACGAGCAGTACTTC. Full variable domain (missing parts from reference TRBV19 and TRBJ2-7): DGGITQSPKYLFRKEGQNVTLSCEQNLNHDAMYWYRQDPGQGLRLIYYSQIVNDFQKGDIAEGYSVSREKKESFPLTVTSAQKNPTAFYLCASSPTGVGYEQYFGPGTRLTVT.

V and J are TRBV4-2 and TRBJ1-6, with 8 nucleotides matching TRBD1. The V gene's germline CDR1 is LGHNA and CDR2 YNFKEQ. Unmatched junction bases numbered 5, after V lost 4 bases and J lost 0 bases. CDR3 length: 17 amino acids. CDR3 nucleotides: TGTGCCAGCAGCCCCCGGGACAGGAGCTCCTATAATTCACCCCTCCACTTT. Translating it yields CASSPRDRSSYNSPLHF.

The V and J genes are TRBV4-2 and TRBJ2-7; maybe TRBD2 (5 bases). Between the trimmed V and J ends, which lost 4 bases and 2 bases, there was a span of 24 bases. Germline CDR1 and CDR2: LGHNA and YNFKEQ. The CDR3 runs 18 residues. The CDR3 protein is CASSLDLNREFRPYEQYF. CDR3 coding DNA: TGTGCCAGCAGCCTTGACCTCAACCGGGAATTTAGGCCCTACGAGCAGTACTTC.

Only a few counts were recorded for this clone. The same CDR3 can be traced to other DNA sequences in this sample. The V call is TRBV10-2, the J call TRBJ1-5, with TRBD1 as a possible D gene (6 bases). From germline, CDR1 is WSHSY and CDR2 SAAADI. Trimming stripped 2 bases from V and 7 bases from J, with 12 bases between. The CDR3 loop spans 14 amino acids. The CDR3 DNA reads as TGCGCCAGCAGTGAGGACAGGTTCAACCAGCCCCAGCATTTT. It translates to CASSEDRFNQPQHF.

The count of this clone is one. The gene calls are TRBV5-4 and TRBJ2-3; 12 bases agree with TRBD1. Germline-derived CDR1 and CDR2 are SGHNT and YYREEE (reference sequence). The CDR3 totals 15 residues. Trimming cost V 1 base and J 6 bases; bases outside gene matches: 3. The CDR3 DNA reads as TGTGCCAGCAGCTTGCCGGGACAGGGGGCGGATACGCAGTATTTT. Its protein product is CASSLPGQGADTQYF.

The chain links TRBV27 to TRBJ1-5; D might be TRBD1 (5 bases). This CDR3 region has 15 residues. Between the trimmed V and J ends, which lost 3 bases and 8 bases, there was a span of 17 bases. In germline, CDR1 is MNHEY, CDR2 SMNVEV (reference sequence). The CDR3 is CASSFRQTEREPQHF. In DNA, the CDR3 is TGTGCCAGCAGTTTTCGACAGACCGAGCGGGAGCCCCAGCATTTT.

This clone was recorded a few times. CDR3 DNA: TGTGCCAGCATGTCAGGGGTTGGAAACACCATATATTTT. Residues: CASMSGVGNTIYF. This sequence joins TRBV28 and TRBJ1-3; the D gene is possibly TRBD1 (6 bases). This CDR3 region has 13 residues. The germline V and J ends were trimmed by 7 bases and 3 bases, with 10 bases remaining between them. Germline assignment: CDR1 MDHEN and CDR2 SYDVKM.

This clone was picked up a small number of times. The chain recombines TRBV30 with TRBJ1-2; D is possibly TRBD1 (6 bases). CDR3 length: 17 residues. Germline values: CDR1 GTSNPN, CDR2 SVGIG (reference sequence). The germline V and J ends were trimmed by 2 bases and 3 bases, with 22 bases remaining between them. CDR3 in amino acids: CAWSRLPGTMADYGYTF. The CDR3 DNA is TGTGCCTGGAGTCGACTCCCAGGGACAATGGCCGACTATGGCTACACCTTC.

The chain joins TRBV4-2 to TRBJ1-2, with D possibly being TRBD1 (5 bases). The CDR3 sequence is 16 residues long. Germline assignment: CDR1 LGHNA and CDR2 YNFKEQ. V was clipped by 0 bases and J by 5 bases, with 16 bases between them. The CDR3 DNA reads TGTGCCAGCAGCCAAGAGAGGTCCCAGGGAACTTATGGCTACACCTTC. Protein product: CASSQERSQGTYGYTF.

The chain links TRBV6-5 to TRBJ2-2; D possibly corresponds to TRBD2 (5 bases). The V gene lost 2 bases and the J gene lost 7 bases, with 11 bases spanning the gap. The V gene's germline CDR1 is MNHEY and CDR2 SVGAGI. There are 14 residues in the CDR3. This CDR3 reads CASSYRLALGELFF. The CDR3 nucleotides are TGTGCCAGCAGTTACAGGCTAGCCCTCGGGGAGCTGTTTTTT.

This chain connects TRBV18 to TRBJ1-6, with no clear D. V lost 6 bases, J lost 6 bases, and 24 bases lay in between. The CDR3 is 18 residues long. Germline lookup yields CDR1 KGHSH and CDR2 LQKENI. CDR3: CASSPTHTRGTGNSPLHF. CDR3 DNA sequence: TGTGCCAGCTCCCCGACGCACACCCGGGGTACGGGTAATTCACCCCTCCACTTT.

The genes are TRBV29-1 and TRBJ1-2, with D possibly being TRBD1 (5 bases). This CDR3 region has 10 residues. Germline lookup yields CDR1 SQVTM and CDR2 ANQGSEA. V lost 6 bases, J lost 9 bases, and 11 bases lay in between. The CDR3 DNA follows: TGCAGCGTCCTGGGGCTGAGCTACACCTTC. It yields the protein CSVLGLSYTF.

The J gene is TRBJ2-2, the V gene TRBV19; 12 nucleotides agree with TRBD2. This CDR3 has 17 residues. CDR1 is LNHDA and CDR2 is SQIVND in the germline V gene (reference sequence). V lost 3 bases and J lost 6; bases outside the gene matches: 8. The chain's CDR3 is CASSILLTSGSSGELFF. CDR3 DNA: TGTGCCAGTAGTATCCTCCTGACTAGCGGGAGCTCCGGGGAGCTGTTTTTT.

The chain's CDR3 is CASSPGQGRRDTEAFF. Here the CDR3 DNA reads TGCGCCAGCAGCCCGGGACAGGGAAGGAGGGACACTGAAGCTTTCTTT. This chain uses TRBV4-1 with TRBJ1-1, with 9 nucleotides matching TRBD1. J was trimmed by 3 bases and V by 4 bases; bases with no gene match: 9. The CDR3 sequence is 16 residues long. Germline assignment: CDR1 MGHRA and CDR2 YSYEKL.

The V and J genes are TRBV4-2 and TRBJ2-1; the match to TRBD2 covers 10 bases. The V gene's germline CDR1 is LGHNA and CDR2 YNFKEQ. The junction had 9 bases not matched to a gene; V was cut back by 4 bases and J by 9 bases. This CDR3 has 15 amino acids. The CDR3 here is CASSLQPAGGAEQFF. In DNA, the CDR3 is TGTGCCAGCAGCCTACAGCCAGCGGGAGGGGCTGAGCAGTTCTTC.

The V call is TRBV4-2, the J call TRBJ1-6; tentative D call: TRBD1 (5 bases). The CDR3 extends over 15 amino acids. Germline CDR1 is LGHNA and CDR2 is YNFKEQ. Trimming left V 4 bases short and J 5 bases short, with 12 bases between. Here the CDR3 DNA reads TGTGCCAGCAGCCGGGGGGTGGTAGATAATTCACCCCTCCACTTT. Its protein is CASSRGVVDNSPLHF.

This clone was observed a handful of times. The CDR3, as DNA: TGTGCCACCAGCAGAGACTATGGGACAGGGAACACTGAAGCTTTCTTT. As protein: CATSRDYGTGNTEAFF. The chain joins TRBV15 to TRBJ1-1; TRBD1 agrees at 8 bases. The ends lost 0 bases at V and 1 base at J; junction bases unmatched: 4. The germline V gene encodes CDR1 LNHNV and CDR2 YYDKDF (reference sequence). This CDR3 region has 16 residues.

The V and J genes are TRBV19 and TRBJ2-2; weak D call: TRBD2 (5 bases). CDR1 LNHDA and CDR2 SQIVND come from the germline V gene (reference sequence). The CDR3 extends over 15 amino acids. V was cut by 5 bases and J by 1 base, with 11 bases left in between. CDR3 sequence reads: CASSYGLQNTGELFF. CDR3 bases: TGTGCCAGTAGTTATGGACTCCAGAACACCGGGGAGCTGTTTTTT.